This is a list of T cell receptor beta chains from one sample in a study of cytomegalovirus exposure and HLA in healthy donors. Profiling relied on immunoSEQ multiplex PCR, and the TCRdb table lists in-frame clones only, not all of them. This sample carries roughly 100,000 clones, roughly 60% of them seen once, and the ten largest clones take about 4.9%. Sequenced material: PBMCs. All receptors come from a human donor in good health. CDR3s include the opening cysteine and the closing phenylalanine or tryptophan. A D gene is named only where the DNA matches it firmly. The size of a clone is reported for some rows only, either as once, few or many, or as a class for expanded clones.

clone_size j_call d_call v_call cdr3_aa cdr3_nt
NA TRBJ2-7 TRBD1 TRBV27 CASRGEGTGEDEQYF TGTGCCAGCAGAGGAGAAGGGACAGGGGAGGACGAGCAGTACTTC
few TRBJ1-3 NA TRBV5-1 CASSLDGSSGNTIYF TGCGCCAGCAGCTTGGACGGGAGCTCTGGAAACACCATATATTTT
NA TRBJ2-3 NA TRBV5-4 CASSSFTDTQYF TGTGCCAGCAGCTCCTTCACAGATACGCAGTATTTT
NA TRBJ2-1 NA TRBV5-1 CASSLPGVFNEQFF TGCGCCAGCAGCTTGCCGGGAGTGTTCAATGAGCAGTTCTTC
NA TRBJ1-3 NA TRBV5-4 CASSPQGVNSGNTIYF TGTGCCAGCAGCCCGCAGGGCGTCAACTCTGGAAACACCATATATTTT
few TRBJ2-7 TRBD1 TRBV4-2 CASSSGTGAYEQYF TGTGCCAGCAGCTCCGGGACAGGGGCCTACGAGCAGTACTTC
NA TRBJ1-2 TRBD1 TRBV14 CASSHPRDSGNYGYTF TGTGCCAGCAGCCATCCGAGGGACAGTGGGAACTATGGCTACACCTTC
few TRBJ2-5 TRBD2 TRBV7-6 CASSFRGGQTSGGTQYF TGTGCCAGCAGCTTTAGGGGGGGACAGACTAGCGGGGGAACCCAGTACTTC
NA TRBJ1-2 NA TRBV29-1 CSVEGRGYTF TGCAGCGTTGAGGGCCGTGGCTACACCTTC
NA TRBJ2-3 TRBD2 TRBV11-2 CASSLGDYSTDTQYF TGTGCCAGCAGCTTAGGGGACTACAGCACAGATACGCAGTATTTT
few TRBJ2-3 TRBD2 TRBV6-4 CASSAGTSDTDTQYF TGTGCCAGCAGTGCCGGGACTAGCGACACAGATACGCAGTATTTT
few TRBJ2-7 TRBD2 TRBV27 CASSPTSGRLVWNEQYF TGTGCCAGCAGCCCCACTAGCGGGAGGCTCGTGTGGAACGAGCAGTACTTC
NA TRBJ2-6 NA TRBV5-1 CASSSGQSFSGANVLTF TGCGCCAGCAGCTCAGGACAGAGTTTCTCTGGGGCCAACGTCCTGACTTTC
NA TRBJ2-1 TRBD2 TRBV12-5 CASGWGTERGEQFF TGTGCTAGTGGTTGGGGCACCGAGCGGGGTGAGCAGTTCTTC
NA TRBJ1-1 NA TRBV9 CASSATQSNTEAFF TGTGCCAGCAGCGCGACACAGTCGAACACTGAAGCTTTCTTT
NA TRBJ2-1 TRBD2 TRBV9 CASSAWTSGSRNEQFF TGTGCCAGCAGCGCTTGGACTAGCGGGAGTCGCAATGAGCAGTTCTTC
NA TRBJ2-2 NA TRBV5-4 CASSPGVRHTNTGELFF TGTGCCAGCAGCCCCGGGGTTAGACATACGAACACCGGGGAGCTGTTTTTT
NA TRBJ2-1 NA TRBV5-6 CASSLVENEQFF TGTGCCAGCAGCTTGGTAGAGAATGAGCAGTTCTTC
NA TRBJ1-1 NA TRBV5-4 CASSLVLGNTEAFF TGTGCCAGCAGCTTGGTTCTAGGGAACACTGAAGCTTTCTTT
NA TRBJ1-2 NA TRBV9 CASSPDSNYGYTF TGTGCCAGCAGCCCCGACAGTAACTATGGCTACACCTTC
NA TRBJ2-5 NA TRBV18 CASSPRSTETQYF TGTGCCAGCTCACCCCGGAGTACCGAGACCCAGTACTTC
few TRBJ2-7 TRBD1 TRBV5-1 CASSPGTGGFYEQYF TGCGCCAGCAGCCCTGGGACAGGGGGTTTCTACGAGCAGTACTTC
NA TRBJ2-7 TRBD1 TRBV30 CAYDRGSPHEQYF TGTGCCTACGACAGGGGATCCCCCCACGAGCAGTACTTC
few TRBJ1-1 NA TRBV28 CASTRPGAGNIAFF TGTGCCAGCACACGCCCGGGTGCGGGCAATATAGCTTTCTTT
once TRBJ2-5 TRBD1 TRBV6-1 CASSRTGVIETQYF TGTGCCAGCAGTAGGACAGGGGTAATAGAGACCCAGTACTTC
NA TRBJ2-2 NA TRBV14 CASSQSLDLVYTGELFF TGTGCCAGCAGCCAATCATTGGACTTAGTCTACACCGGGGAGCTGTTTTTT
NA TRBJ2-7 TRBD2 TRBV7-6 CASSRSSGGAYEQYF TGTGCCAGCAGCCGCTCGAGCGGGGGGGCCTACGAGCAGTACTTC
NA TRBJ2-5 NA TRBV19 CASSITGVETQYF TGTGCCAGTAGTATAACTGGTGTAGAGACCCAGTACTTC
NA TRBJ2-5 TRBD2 TRBV5-4 CASRPGLAGVETQYF TGTGCCAGCAGGCCGGGACTAGCGGGAGTGGAGACCCAGTACTTC
NA TRBJ2-1 TRBD2 TRBV5-1 CASSPRRASGLDEQFF TGCGCCAGCAGCCCACGGAGGGCTAGCGGCCTGGATGAGCAGTTCTTC
NA TRBJ2-7 TRBD2 TRBV2 CASSGFPLVAGTRFVDEQYF TGTGCCAGCAGTGGATTCCCCTTAGTCGCCGGGACTAGATTTGTCGACGAGCAGTACTTC
NA TRBJ2-7 NA TRBV5-5 CASSLGAGSSYEQYF TGTGCCAGCAGCTTGGGAGCGGGTAGCTCCTACGAGCAGTACTTC
NA TRBJ2-7 NA TRBV9 CASSVEGAGEQYF TGTGCCAGCAGCGTAGAGGGGGCGGGGGAGCAGTACTTC
few TRBJ2-2 TRBD1 TRBV7-7 CASSAGTGVTGELFF TGTGCTAGCAGCGCCGGGACAGGGGTCACCGGGGAGCTGTTTTTT
once TRBJ1-5 TRBD1 TRBV7-9 CASSRQGSNQPQHF TGTGCCAGCAGCAGACAGGGTAGCAATCAGCCCCAGCATTTT
few TRBJ2-5 TRBD2 TRBV15 CATSLASGGETQYF TGTGCCACCAGCCTTGCAAGCGGGGGAGAGACCCAGTACTTC
NA TRBJ2-1 TRBD2 TRBV19 CASKGTSGRYNEQFF TGTGCCAGTAAGGGGACTAGCGGGAGGTACAATGAGCAGTTCTTC
NA TRBJ1-1 TRBD1 TRBV19 CASSITQGAGTEAFF TGTGCCAGTAGTATCACACAGGGGGCCGGAACTGAAGCTTTCTTT
NA TRBJ1-1 NA TRBV7-9 CSSSLQNTEAFF TGTTCCAGCAGCTTACAAAACACTGAAGCTTTCTTT
few TRBJ2-1 NA TRBV2 CASSWPGSSYNEQFF TGTGCCAGCAGTTGGCCGGGGAGCTCCTACAATGAGCAGTTCTTC
few TRBJ2-1 TRBD2 TRBV7-9 CASSPSRDYLREQFF TGTGCCAGCAGCCCAAGCAGGGACTACCTACGGGAGCAGTTCTTC
once TRBJ2-1 NA TRBV6-5 CASNPGGSYNEQFF TGTGCCAGCAACCCGGGCGGGTCCTACAATGAGCAGTTCTTC
NA TRBJ1-2 NA TRBV5-1 CASSLGQGRDYTF TGCGCCAGCAGCTTGGGGCAGGGTAGAGACTACACCTTC
NA TRBJ1-2 TRBD1 TRBV15 CATSRTGQGFNGYTF TGTGCCACCAGCAGGACGGGACAGGGGTTCAATGGCTACACCTTC
NA TRBJ2-1 TRBD1 TRBV6-5 CASSSGTDNEQFF TGTGCCAGCAGCTCTGGGACAGACAATGAGCAGTTCTTC
NA TRBJ2-1 TRBD2 TRBV6-1 CASSEILAGKNEQFF TGTGCCAGCAGTGAAATACTAGCGGGGAAAAATGAGCAGTTCTTC
NA TRBJ1-1 NA TRBV27 CASSLGSGTEAFF TGTGCCAGCAGTTTGGGAAGCGGGACTGAAGCTTTCTTT
few TRBJ2-5 NA TRBV27 CASSFSPGEGETQYF TGTGCCAGCAGTTTCTCTCCGGGAGAGGGGGAGACCCAGTACTTC
NA TRBJ2-5 NA TRBV4-2 CASSPRDYQETQYF TGTGCCAGCAGCCCCCGGGACTACCAAGAGACCCAGTACTTC
NA TRBJ2-6 TRBD1 TRBV5-1 CASSPWTGGTGANVLTF TGCGCCAGCAGCCCCTGGACAGGGGGAACAGGGGCCAACGTCCTGACTTTC
NA TRBJ1-1 TRBD1 TRBV5-1 CASSSQQGARTEAFF TGCGCCAGCAGCTCACAACAGGGGGCGCGAACTGAAGCTTTCTTT
NA TRBJ1-1 NA TRBV7-9 CASSTSRGWAFF TGTGCCAGCAGCACCAGCAGGGGATGGGCTTTCTTT
NA TRBJ2-1 TRBD2 TRBV11-2 CASSPGTSSYNEQFF TGTGCCAGCAGCCCCGGGACTAGTAGTTACAATGAGCAGTTCTTC